Shown below are 8 T cell receptor beta chains from a single sample sequenced in a study of vaccination and CD4 T cells after COVID-19. The treatment here: approximately nine-day PBMC culture with coronavirus spike peptide pools or control peptides (ViraFEST assay). These receptors' antigens are unknown. Sequenced with the Oncomine TCR Beta short-read assay was DNA taken from cultured CD4+ T cells. TCRdb re-analysed the PCR reads in MiXCR, keeping a single row per CDR3 protein. This table holds about 15,000 distinct CDR3 sequences, roughly 50% found once. The sequences come from CD4+ T cells from blood, cultured in vitro, collected before SARS-CoV-2 vaccination. The source is a human donor who had recovered from COVID-19.

The chain recombines TRBV20-1 with TRBJ2-1; 13 nucleotides align to TRBD2. After removal of 5 bases from V and 9 bases from J, the junction contained 7 bases not matched to a gene. CDR3 length: 14 residues. Germline values: CDR1 DFQATT, CDR2 SNEGSKA (reference sequence). This chain's CDR3 is CSAARLAGGGEQFF. CDR3 sequence (DNA): TGCAGTGCTGCTCGACTAGCGGGAGGAGGTGAGCAGTTCTTC.

The gene calls are TRBV2 and TRBJ2-5; 12 bases map to TRBD2. The V segment lost 8 bases and the J segment 5 bases; nucleotides outside the gene matches: 6. CDR1 SNHLY and CDR2 FYNNEI come from the germline V gene. The CDR3 extends over 14 amino acids. CDR3 sequence: CASLRTSGVETQYF. CDR3 DNA: TGTGCCAGCCTGCGGACTAGCGGGGTCGAGACCCAGTACTTC.

This clonotype was picked up a small number of times. The chain carries TRBV20-1 and TRBJ2-1; maybe TRBD2 (5 bases). The CDR3 extends over 12 amino acids. Trimming took 8 bases from V and 6 from J, leaving 14 bases between them. Germline V gene lookup returns CDR1 DFQATT and CDR2 SNEGSKA (reference sequence). The CDR3 reads CSLSGILNEQFF. CDR3 in DNA: TGCAGTTTGTCCGGGATCCTCAATGAGCAGTTCTTC.

The chain is built from TRBV20-1 and TRBJ1-1; TRBD1 matches at 9 bases. The CDR3 is 12 amino acids. From germline, CDR1 is DFQATT and CDR2 SNEGSKA (reference sequence). V was pared by 5 bases and J by 7 bases, with 5 bases of the junction left unmatched. The CDR3 loop reads CSAPTGGGEAFF. For the CDR3, the DNA is TGCAGTGCTCCGACAGGGGGTGGTGAAGCTTTCTTT.

On this clonotype: Sequence at one end of the junction differs from germline and may be a read error. The V and J genes are TRBV10-1 and TRBJ1-1, with a tentative D call TRBD1 (5 bases). The CDR3 is 15 amino acids. In germline, CDR1 is WNHNN, CDR2 SYGVQD (reference sequence). This CDR3 is CATRRDFGENTEVFF. The CDR3 DNA reads as TGCGCCACTCGGAGGGACTTCGGGGAGAACACTGAAGTTTTCTTT.

V gene TRBV14 combines with J gene TRBJ2-1; 10 nucleotides line up with TRBD1. Germline V lookup: CDR1 SGHDN, CDR2 FVKESK. Germline trimming cut 4 bases from V and 3 bases from J; bases unmatched to any gene: 3. The CDR3 loop spans 15 amino acids. The CDR3 sequence: CASSRRTGGYNEQFF. In DNA, the CDR3 is TGTGCCAGCAGCCGGAGGACAGGGGGCTACAATGAGCAGTTCTTC.

The gene calls are TRBV24-1 and TRBJ2-5; 7 bases are shared with TRBD1. The V and J ends lost 4 bases and 0 bases, in that order; junction bases with no gene match: 10. This CDR3 has 17 amino acids. In germline, CDR1 is KGHDR, CDR2 SFDVKD. CDR3 region: CATSEGSPGQYQETQYF. CDR3 bases: TGTGCCACCAGTGAGGGCTCGCCGGGACAGTACCAAGAGACCCAGTACTTC.

This chain joins TRBV6-1 and TRBJ2-7, with TRBD1 as a possible D gene (5 bases). V lost 4 bases and J lost 2, with 9 bases in between. Germline CDR1 is MNHNS and CDR2 is SASEGT. The CDR3 runs 13 residues. The chain's CDR3 is CASSVQGTYEQYF. The DNA for the CDR3 is TGTGCCAGCAGTGTTCAGGGCACCTACGAGCAGTACTTC.